This T cell receptor beta chain was profiled in a study of T cell repertoires in cytomegalovirus infection. This clonotype appeared a few times. The CDR3 is made up of 13 amino acids. Germline CDR1 is SGHTA and CDR2 is FQGNSA. Trimming shortened V by 5 bases and J by 4 bases, and 11 bases separated the two germline ends. In TCRdb, the reads were re-called with MiXCR into one record per CDR3 protein. The sample lists a few hundred thousand distinct CDR3 sequences; 9.1% were seen once. The receptor comes from a human donor in good health (CMV status not recorded). Some clones in this sample may be carry-over from other donors' samples. Sequenced material: PBMCs. The V gene is TRBV7-2, the J gene TRBJ1-2, with D hard to call. This CDR3 is CASSAQVSYGYTF. The CDR3 nucleotides read TGTGCCAGCAGCGCCCAGGTCTCCTATGGCTACACCTTC. Combining the CDR3 with reference TRBV7-2 and TRBJ1-2 gives the whole variable domain GAGVSQSPSNKVTEKGKDVELRCDPISGHTALYWYRQSLGQGLEFLIYFQGNSAPDKSGLPSDRFSAERTGGSVSTLTIQRTQQEDSAVYLCASSAQVSYGYTFGSGTRLTVV.